This entry lists 23 T cell receptor beta chains sequenced from one sample in a study of T cell repertoires in cytomegalovirus infection. For these TCRs, the target antigens are not known. From the reads, TCRdb called clonotypes with MiXCR, one entry per CDR3 protein. The sample lists around 750,000 distinct CDR3 sequences; 30% to 35% were seen once. The specimen was cultured CD8+ T cells from PBMCs, collected from culture after CMV antigen stimulation. Receptors originate from a human donor in good health (CMV status not recorded). Some clones in this sample may be carry-over from other donors' samples.

The rearrangement uses TRBV6-6 and TRBJ1-5, with unresolved D. This CDR3 is built from 14 residues. The V gene lost 3 bases and the J gene lost 4 bases, with 10 bases spanning the gap. CDR1 and CDR2 (germline): MNHNY, SVGAGI (reference sequence). CDR3 region: CASSYLAGNQPQHF. The CDR3 coding sequence is TGTGCCAGCAGTTATCTCGCGGGGAATCAGCCCCAGCATTTT.

The chain joins TRBV19 to TRBJ1-5; 8 bases align to TRBD1. CDR1 is LNHDA and CDR2 is SQIVND in the germline V gene (reference sequence). V lost 7 bases to trimming and J lost 3 bases; unmatched junction nucleotides: 8. The CDR3 covers 15 residues. Here the CDR3 reads CASTVGQGPNQPQHF. The CDR3, as DNA: TGTGCCAGTACCGTAGGACAGGGCCCCAATCAGCCCCAGCATTTT.

This clonotype was counted only a few times. This chain joins TRBV27 and TRBJ2-1; 10 bases line up with TRBD1. This CDR3 has 14 residues. J was trimmed by 6 bases and V by 7 bases; bases with no gene match: 6. Germline V CDR1 and CDR2: MNHEY, SMNVEV (reference sequence). The CDR3 DNA sequence: TGTGCCAGCAAGGACAGGGGGGGAGGCAATGAGCAGTTCTTC. Its protein product is CASKDRGGGNEQFF.

This chain joins TRBV10-2 and TRBJ2-3; 7 positions match TRBD2. The CDR3 runs 15 residues. The germline V gene encodes CDR1 WSHSY and CDR2 SAAADI. Trimming cost V 5 bases and J 3 bases; bases outside gene matches: 8. CDR3 DNA: TGCGCCAGCAGTACACGGCGGGGGTATACAGATACGCAGTATTTT. It translates to CASSTRRGYTDTQYF.

This clonotype was counted a few times. The rearrangement uses TRBV13 and TRBJ2-5; possibly TRBD1 for D (6 bases). The CDR3 is 16 amino acids. The V gene lost 5 bases and the J gene lost 2 bases, with 18 bases spanning the gap. Germline V gives CDR1 PRHDT, CDR2 FYEKMQ (reference sequence). In DNA, the CDR3 is TGTGCCAGCAGCACAGAGACAGGACGGGAACAAGAGACCCAGTACTTC. Protein product: CASSTETGREQETQYF.

This clonotype was observed a few times. V and J are TRBV20-1 and TRBJ2-1, with TRBD2 identical over 12 bases. The CDR3 runs 18 residues. Trimming at V came to 6 bases and at J to 3 bases, leaving 15 bases not matched to a gene. In germline, CDR1 is DFQATT, CDR2 SNEGSKA (reference sequence). In DNA form, the CDR3 reads TGCAGTGCCCCATTACCCCGGACTAGCGGGGAAAGCTACAATGAGCAGTTCTTC. Protein sequence: CSAPLPRTSGESYNEQFF.

There are a few counts of this clonotype. The chain recombines TRBV5-1 with TRBJ2-3, with 8 bases matching TRBD1. V trimming: 2 bases; J trimming: 2 bases; junction bases outside the gene matches: 7. In germline, CDR1 is SGHRS, CDR2 YFSETQ. This CDR3 is 16 amino acids long. Written as DNA, the CDR3 is TGCGCCAGCAGCTTCGGAGGGACAGGATACACAGATACGCAGTATTTT. This sequence encodes CASSFGGTGYTDTQYF.

The chain is built from TRBV6-6 and TRBJ2-1; D is possibly TRBD2 (5 bases). V dropped 6 bases and J dropped 9 bases, with 12 bases sitting between them. Germline CDR1 is MNHNY and CDR2 is SVGAGI (reference sequence). The CDR3 has 12 residues. The CDR3 DNA sequence: TGTGCCAGCAGGGGCGTGGAGGTTGAGCAGTTCTTC. It codes for CASRGVEVEQFF.

This clonotype was seen a single time. The chain uses TRBV12-3 or TRBV12-4 and TRBJ2-2, with TRBD2 matching over 9 bases. The CDR3 consists of 15 residues. Germline trimming cut 7 bases from V and 3 bases from J; bases unmatched to any gene: 6. CDR3 sequence (DNA): TGTGCCAGCACCCCGACTAGCGGTGACACCGGGGAGCTGTTTTTT. This codes for CASTPTSGDTGELFF.

In this sample, this clonotype turned up a few times. The chain joins TRBV24-1 to TRBJ2-1; D is possibly TRBD2 (5 bases). Trimming left V 4 bases short and J 9 bases short, with 18 bases between. Per germline, CDR1 KGHDR and CDR2 SFDVKD. The CDR3 spans 15 residues. The CDR3 region is CATSDSSYGRSEQFF. In DNA, the CDR3 is TGTGCCACCAGTGACTCTAGCTATGGGCGGTCTGAGCAGTTCTTC.

This clonotype was counted ten times or more. The chain has TRBV7-6 and TRBJ2-7; 9 bases are shared with TRBD1. The CDR3 is 15 amino acids. With 5 bases clipped from V and 7 bases from J, the junction kept 12 bases outside the gene matches. Germline CDR1 reads SGHVS; CDR2 reads FNYEAQ. The CDR3 DNA sequence: TGTGCCAGCAGCATAACTACGGGACAGGGCTCGGAGCAGTACTTC. Protein: CASSITTGQGSEQYF.

The chain links TRBV11-2 to TRBJ2-2, with TRBD2 matching 13 bases. This CDR3 has 19 amino acids. The germline gives CDR1 SGHAT, CDR2 FQNNGV. Trimming removed 5 bases from V and 0 bases from J; junction bases left unmatched: 9. CDR3: CASSPTSGGWHANTGELFF. DNA of the CDR3: TGTGCCAGCAGCCCGACTAGCGGGGGGTGGCACGCGAACACCGGGGAGCTGTTTTTT.

The V call is TRBV20-1, the J call TRBJ2-1, with TRBD2 as a possible D gene (6 bases). The CDR3 is 16 residues long. Trimming left V 0 bases short and J 0 bases short, with 12 bases between. Germline V gene sequence: CDR1 DFQATT, CDR2 SNEGSKA (reference sequence). In DNA, the CDR3 is TGCAGTGCTAGAGAGGAGGGTGTGGGCTCCTACAATGAGCAGTTCTTC. Residues: CSAREEGVGSYNEQFF.

This clonotype was observed a handful of times. The chain links TRBV6-6 to TRBJ2-7, with 7 bases matching TRBD1. This CDR3 contains 14 residues. Germline V gives CDR1 MNHNY, CDR2 SVGAGI (reference sequence). The junction had 10 bases not matched to a gene; V was cut back by 5 bases and J by 6 bases. The CDR3 protein is CASSTRTGVGEQYF. The CDR3 coding sequence is TGTGCCAGCAGTACTCGGACAGGAGTGGGCGAGCAGTACTTC.

This clonotype appeared a few times. The chain has TRBV12-3 or TRBV12-4 and TRBJ2-7; TRBD1 is a possible D gene (6 bases). Trimming pared 7 bases from V and 2 bases from J, leaving 15 bases between. This CDR3 has 14 amino acids. CDR3 region: CASTPPGHPYEQYF. The DNA for the CDR3 is TGTGCCAGCACCCCACCGGGACACCCCTACGAGCAGTACTTC.

The rearrangement joins TRBV6-5 to TRBJ2-3; 8 nucleotides line up with TRBD1. CDR3 length: 15 residues. Germline V gives CDR1 MNHEY, CDR2 SVGAGI. Trimming took 2 bases from V and 1 from J; bases not matched to a gene: 2. CDR3 residues: CASSYQGAGTDTQYF. DNA of the CDR3: TGTGCCAGCAGTTACCAGGGGGCAGGCACAGATACGCAGTATTTT.

The rearrangement uses TRBV14 and TRBJ1-6; the match to TRBD1 covers 8 bases. Germline-derived CDR1 and CDR2 are SGHDN and FVKESK. The ends lost 0 bases at V and 9 bases at J; junction bases unmatched: 7. The CDR3 sequence is 16 residues long. CDR3 protein: CASSQDQGALSSPLHF. CDR3 nucleotide sequence: TGTGCCAGCAGCCAAGACCAGGGGGCCCTTTCTTCACCCCTCCACTTT.

This clonotype was counted many times. This chain links TRBV28 with TRBJ1-1; a possible D gene is TRBD1 (6 bases). Germline CDR1 is MDHEN and CDR2 is SYDVKM. The CDR3 length is 14 residues. V shed 1 base and J shed 9 bases, with 15 bases lying between them. The CDR3 spells CASSLSLRGHQAFF. The CDR3 nucleotides read TGTGCCAGCAGTTTATCACTCAGGGGACACCAAGCTTTCTTT.

The rearrangement joins TRBV12-5 to TRBJ1-2; TRBD1 matches at 7 bases. Germline values: CDR1 LGHNT, CDR2 FRNRAP. This CDR3 contains 16 residues. Trimming at V came to 3 bases and at J to 1 base, leaving 8 bases not matched to a gene. In DNA form, the CDR3 reads TGTGCTAGTGGTTTTTCCCCGGGACAGAGTAACTATGGCTACACCTTC. Its translation: CASGFSPGQSNYGYTF.

The gene calls are TRBV12-3 or TRBV12-4 and TRBJ1-2; D uncertain. The CDR3 covers 15 residues. Trimming took off 10 bases at V and 0 bases at J, with 18 bases between the two ends. The CDR3 sequence: CAIRRLKSANYGYTF. The CDR3 DNA follows: TGTGCCATTCGGCGGCTGAAGTCTGCTAACTATGGCTACACCTTC.

This chain links TRBV27 with TRBJ2-1, with D tentatively TRBD1 or TRBD2 (5 bases each). The CDR3 is 15 residues long. The germline gives CDR1 MNHEY, CDR2 SMNVEV (reference sequence). V gave up 3 bases and J gave up 8 bases, with 17 bases separating them. The CDR3 DNA is TGTGCCAGCAGTTTTATCGGGACCGGCTTTGATGAGCAGTTCTTC. It encodes CASSFIGTGFDEQFF.

There are many counts of this clonotype. V and J are TRBV7-8 and TRBJ2-3, with 10 bases lining up with TRBD2. Germline CDR1 reads SGHVS; CDR2 reads FQNEAQ. This CDR3 contains 17 residues. V was pared by 4 bases and J by 2 bases, with 9 bases of the junction left unmatched. The CDR3 loop reads CASSWGSSGGSTDTQYF. The CDR3 DNA reads as TGTGCCAGCAGCTGGGGAAGTAGCGGGGGGTCCACAGATACGCAGTATTTT. Complete variable domain (other parts from reference TRBV7-8 and TRBJ2-3): GAGVSQSPRYKVAKRGQDVALRCDPISGHVSLFWYQQALGQGPEFLTYFQNEAQLDKSGLPSDRFFAERPEGSVSTLKIQRTQQEDSAVYLCASSWGSSGGSTDTQYFGPGTRLTVL.

The chain employs TRBV4-1 and TRBJ2-1, with 14 bases that match TRBD2. V was pared by 4 bases and J by 1 base, with 3 bases of the junction left unmatched. Germline values: CDR1 MGHRA, CDR2 YSYEKL. CDR3 length equals 17 residues. The CDR3 reads CASSPRTSGGSYNEQFF. The CDR3 region has the DNA TGCGCCAGCAGCCCTAGGACTAGCGGGGGGTCCTACAATGAGCAGTTCTTC.